These T cell receptor beta chains were read from a single sample in a study of T cells after yellow fever vaccination. TCRdb passed the 5' RACE reads through MiXCR, listing each CDR3 protein once. The data contain under 600,000 distinct CDR3 sequences, 21% of them singletons. The sequenced sample was PBMCs, obtained 20 to 25 days after the first yellow fever vaccination. The receptors here all came from a man aged 18 to 30 who received the YFV17D yellow fever vaccine. Each CDR3 is given with its conserved first and last residue. The D gene is left open where the match is weak. Only part of the rows carry a size: once, few, many, or a class if the clone is expanded.

V: TRBV20-1
D: -
J: TRBJ1-6
size: few
CDR3: CSASRKSETSLHF
DNA: TGCAGTGCTAGTCGAAAGTCGGAAACATCCCTCCACTTT

V: TRBV20-1
D: -
J: TRBJ2-1
size: -
CDR3: CSARGYGPQGGFF
DNA: TGCAGTGCTAGAGGTTATGGTCCTCAAGGGGGGTTCTTC

V: TRBV4-1
D: TRBD1
J: TRBJ2-5
size: few
CDR3: CASSQVRQGARRETQYF
DNA: TGCGCCAGCAGCCAAGTTCGACAGGGGGCGCGTCGTGAGACCCAGTACTTC

V: TRBV9
D: TRBD2
J: TRBJ2-3
size: -
CDR3: CASSVGPRGGTDTQYF
DNA: TGTGCCAGCAGCGTAGGGCCCCGGGGGGGCACAGATACGCAGTATTTT

V: TRBV20-1
D: -
J: TRBJ1-5
size: -
CDR3: CSAHERAGGNQPQHF
DNA: TGCAGTGCTCACGAGAGGGCGGGGGGGAATCAGCCCCAGCATTTT

V: TRBV5-1
D: -
J: TRBJ2-5
size: -
CDR3: CASSFREPVQETQYF
DNA: TGCGCCAGCAGCTTCCGGGAGCCCGTACAAGAGACCCAGTACTTC

V: TRBV2
D: -
J: TRBJ2-7
size: -
CDR3: CASSENAYEQYF
DNA: TGTGCCAGCAGTGAGAACGCCTACGAGCAGTACTTC

V: TRBV7-2
D: TRBD2
J: TRBJ2-5
size: -
CDR3: CASSPSPGGRAETQYF
DNA: TGTGCCAGCAGCCCGAGCCCGGGGGGGCGGGCAGAGACCCAGTACTTC

V: TRBV5-1
D: -
J: TRBJ1-1
size: few
CDR3: CASSLDWGNTEAFF
DNA: TGCGCCAGCAGCTTAGATTGGGGGAACACTGAAGCTTTCTTT

V: TRBV4-1
D: TRBD2
J: TRBJ2-3
size: -
CDR3: CASSQEKMGGLATDTQYF
DNA: TGCGCCAGCAGCCAAGAAAAAATGGGGGGACTAGCGACAGATACGCAGTATTTT

V: TRBV6-2/TRBV6-3
D: TRBD2
J: TRBJ2-1
size: few
CDR3: CASTSGTSLTNEQFF
DNA: TGTGCCAGCACATCCGGGACTAGTTTAACGAATGAGCAGTTCTTC

V: TRBV7-9
D: -
J: TRBJ2-5
size: few
CDR3: CASSGDLEETQYF
DNA: TGTGCCAGCAGCGGTGACCTAGAGGAGACCCAGTACTTC

V: TRBV20-1
D: -
J: TRBJ1-5
size: -
CDR3: CSASSAGPQHF
DNA: TGCAGTGCTAGTAGCGCCGGGCCCCAGCATTTT

V: TRBV20-1
D: TRBD2
J: TRBJ2-3
size: few
CDR3: CSARVSGGSTDTQYF
DNA: TGCAGTGCTAGAGTTAGCGGGGGCAGCACAGATACGCAGTATTTT

V: TRBV11-2
D: -
J: TRBJ2-1
size: -
CDR3: CASSPPNNDEQFF
DNA: TGTGCCAGCAGCCCCCCAAATAACGATGAGCAGTTCTTC

V: TRBV5-5
D: -
J: TRBJ1-2
size: -
CDR3: CASSSSMINYGYTF
DNA: TGTGCCAGCAGCTCCTCGATGATAAACTATGGCTACACCTTC

V: TRBV11-2
D: TRBD2
J: TRBJ2-1
size: few
CDR3: CASSLGRGGKGSEQFF
DNA: TGTGCCAGCAGCTTAGGGCGGGGGGGCAAGGGTAGTGAGCAGTTCTTC

V: TRBV11-3
D: TRBD1
J: TRBJ2-5
size: -
CDR3: CASSSYSGTEETQYF
DNA: TGTGCCAGCAGCTCCTACTCCGGGACAGAAGAGACCCAGTACTTC

V: TRBV7-2
D: -
J: TRBJ2-3
size: few
CDR3: CASSLAPGKADTQYF
DNA: TGTGCCAGCAGCTTAGCCCCCGGGAAAGCAGATACGCAGTATTTT

V: TRBV6-1
D: TRBD2
J: TRBJ2-3
size: -
CDR3: CASSALAGENPDTQYF
DNA: TGTGCCAGCAGTGCCCTAGCGGGGGAAAATCCAGATACGCAGTATTTT

V: TRBV19
D: -
J: TRBJ1-6
size: -
CDR3: CASSTTGPSYNSPLHF
DNA: TGTGCCAGTAGTACAACAGGACCCTCCTATAATTCACCCCTCCACTTT